Listed here are 5 T cell receptor beta chains from one sample, sequenced in a study of cytomegalovirus exposure and HLA in healthy donors. 60 Vbeta and 13 Jbeta primers were used in PCR. Profiling relied on immunoSEQ multiplex PCR, and the TCRdb table lists in-frame clones only, not all of them. Here the sample spans 150,000 or so clones, 70% to 90% being singletons. Sample: PBMCs. The receptor set was obtained from a woman aged 18 to 35 in good health and CMV-seronegative.

The chain links TRBV19 to TRBJ1-5, with D perhaps matching TRBD1 (6 bases). Germline V CDR1 and CDR2: LNHDA, SQIVND (reference sequence). V lost 5 bases, J lost 4 bases, and 15 bases lay in between. The CDR3 spans 15 residues. The DNA of the CDR3 is TGTGCCAGTAGTGACTACGGGGGGCTAAATCAGCCCCAGCATTTT. Translated, it gives CASSDYGGLNQPQHF.

This clone came up once. One end of the junction varies from germline; a read error may be responsible. The rearrangement joins TRBV5-5 to TRBJ2-4; 10 bases fit TRBD1. The germline gives CDR1 SGHKS, CDR2 YYEKEE (reference sequence). The CDR3 has 12 amino acids. In DNA, the CDR3 is TGTGCCAGCAGCCTCCGGGACAGGGGTTTGCACTTC. It specifies CASSLRDRGLHF.

The chain employs TRBV9 and TRBJ2-1; D is ambiguous. Germline loops: CDR1 SGDLS, CDR2 YYNGEE. This CDR3 has 15 residues. Trimming removed 2 bases at V and 8 bases at J, with 17 bases between. The CDR3 region is CASSVASMEIYEQFF. CDR3 nucleotide sequence: TGTGCCAGCAGCGTTGCTAGTATGGAAATCTATGAGCAGTTCTTC.

This rearrangement joins TRBV10-2 to TRBJ2-1, with 11 positions matching TRBD2. This CDR3 has 15 amino acids. Germline V gene data show CDR1 as WSHSY and CDR2 as SAAADI. Losses at the gene ends were 6 bases for V and 1 base for J; bases not matched to a gene: 2. CDR3 region: CASRGLAESYNEQFF. DNA for the CDR3: TGCGCCAGCAGGGGACTAGCGGAATCCTACAATGAGCAGTTCTTC.

The rearrangement links TRBV6-5 to TRBJ1-4; 8 bases align to TRBD1. In germline, CDR1 is MNHEY, CDR2 SVGAGI. The CDR3 has 14 residues. The J segment lost 7 bases and the V segment lost 6 bases, leaving 7 bases of the junction unmatched. The CDR3, as DNA: TGTGCCAGCAGCCGGGACAGGAAAGTTGAAAAACTGTTTTTT. Its translation: CASSRDRKVEKLFF.